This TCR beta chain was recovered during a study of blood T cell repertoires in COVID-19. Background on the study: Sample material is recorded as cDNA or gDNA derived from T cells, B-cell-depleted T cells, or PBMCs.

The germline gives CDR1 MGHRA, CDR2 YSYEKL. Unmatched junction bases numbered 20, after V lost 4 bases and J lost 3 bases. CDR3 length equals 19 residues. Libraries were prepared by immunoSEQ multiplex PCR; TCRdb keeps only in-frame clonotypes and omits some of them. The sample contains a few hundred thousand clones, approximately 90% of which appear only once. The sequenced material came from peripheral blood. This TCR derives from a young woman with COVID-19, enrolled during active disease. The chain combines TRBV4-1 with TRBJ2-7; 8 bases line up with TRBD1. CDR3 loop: CASSPQTGTGAILGYEQYF. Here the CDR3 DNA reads TGCGCCAGCAGCCCACAAACCGGGACAGGAGCTATACTTGGCTACGAGCAGTACTTC.